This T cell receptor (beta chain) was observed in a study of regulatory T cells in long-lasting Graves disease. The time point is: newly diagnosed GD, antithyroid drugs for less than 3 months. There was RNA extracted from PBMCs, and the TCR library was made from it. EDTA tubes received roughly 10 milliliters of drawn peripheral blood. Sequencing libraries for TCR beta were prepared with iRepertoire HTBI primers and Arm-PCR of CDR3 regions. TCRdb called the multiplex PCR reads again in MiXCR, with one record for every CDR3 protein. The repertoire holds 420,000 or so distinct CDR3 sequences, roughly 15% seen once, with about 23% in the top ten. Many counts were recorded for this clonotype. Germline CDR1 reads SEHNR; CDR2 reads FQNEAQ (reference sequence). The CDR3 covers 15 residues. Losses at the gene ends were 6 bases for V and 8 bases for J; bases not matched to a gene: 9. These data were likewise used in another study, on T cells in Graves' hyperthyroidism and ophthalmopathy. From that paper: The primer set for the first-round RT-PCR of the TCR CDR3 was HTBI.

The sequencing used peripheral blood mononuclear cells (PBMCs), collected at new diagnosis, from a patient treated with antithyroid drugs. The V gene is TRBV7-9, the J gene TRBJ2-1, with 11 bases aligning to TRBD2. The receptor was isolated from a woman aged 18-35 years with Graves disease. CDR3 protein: CASSLTSGSLDEQFF. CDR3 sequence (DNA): TGTGCCAGCAGTCTCACTAGCGGGAGTTTGGATGAGCAGTTCTTC. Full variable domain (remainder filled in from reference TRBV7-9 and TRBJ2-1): DTGVSQNPRHKITKRGQNVTFRCDPISEHNRLYWYRQTLGQGPEFLTYFQNEAQLEKSRLLSDRFSAERPKGSFSTLEIQRTEQGDSAMYLCASSLTSGSLDEQFFGPGTRLTVL.